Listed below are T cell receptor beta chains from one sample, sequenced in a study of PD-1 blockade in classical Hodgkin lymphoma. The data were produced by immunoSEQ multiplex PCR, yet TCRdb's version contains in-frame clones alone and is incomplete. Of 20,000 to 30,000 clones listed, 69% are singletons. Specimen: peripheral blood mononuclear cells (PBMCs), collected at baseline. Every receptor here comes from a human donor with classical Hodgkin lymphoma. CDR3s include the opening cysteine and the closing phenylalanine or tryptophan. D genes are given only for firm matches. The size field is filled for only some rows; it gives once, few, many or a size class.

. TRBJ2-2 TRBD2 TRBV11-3 CASSTRGALNTGELFF TGTGCCAGCAGCACGCGGGGGGCCCTAAACACCGGGGAGCTGTTTTTT
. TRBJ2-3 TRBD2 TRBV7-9 CASSTLAGQDTQYF TGTGCCAGCAGCACACTAGCGGGGCAGGATACGCAGTATTTT
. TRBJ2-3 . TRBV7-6 CASSLEWGGSTDTQYF TGTGCCAGCAGCTTAGAGTGGGGGGGCAGCACAGATACGCAGTATTTT
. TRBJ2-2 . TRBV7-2 CASSLVFGELFF TGTGCCAGCAGCTTAGTTTTTGGGGAGCTGTTTTTT
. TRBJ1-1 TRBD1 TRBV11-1 CASQGALNTEAFF TGTGCCAGCCAGGGGGCTTTGAACACTGAAGCTTTCTTT
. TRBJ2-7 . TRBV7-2 CASSFSYEQYF TGTGCCAGCAGCTTTAGCTACGAGCAGTACTTC
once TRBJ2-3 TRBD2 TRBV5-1 CASSLRVLNRIAGETDTQYF TGCGCCAGCAGCTTACGAGTACTAAATCGCATAGCGGGGGAAACAGATACGCAGTATTTT
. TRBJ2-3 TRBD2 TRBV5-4 CASSLPLAGVTDTQYF TGTGCCAGCAGCTTACCTCTAGCGGGCGTCACAGATACGCAGTATTTT
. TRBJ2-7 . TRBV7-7 CASSPPGSYEQYF TGTGCTAGCAGCCCCCCGGGTTCCTACGAGCAGTACTTC
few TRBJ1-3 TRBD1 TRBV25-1 CASSNPRQGFTIYF TGTGCCAGCAGTAACCCTAGACAGGGTTTCACCATATATTTT